The T cell receptor (beta chain) described here comes from a study of vaccination and CD4 T cells after COVID-19. The wider study: SARS-CoV-2, HCoV-NL63, HCoV-OC43 and HCoV-229E supplied the overlapping spike peptides used to stimulate cells. Cultures that served as controls received a CEFX pool, an HIV-1 Nef pool, or no peptide.

Notes on this clonotype: Its antigen is as yet unknown.

The treatment was: approximately nine-day PBMC culture with coronavirus spike peptide pools or control peptides (ViraFEST assay). It was after about 10 days of culture that CD4+ T cells were isolated by negative selection. At the Johns Hopkins FTIC core, DNA taken from cultured CD4+ T cells was sequenced by way of the Oncomine TCR Beta short-read assay. Once CD4+ T cells had been cultured, genomic DNA was extracted from them. TCRdb fed the PCR reads into MiXCR, producing one record per CDR3 protein. The sample contains 10,000 to 15,000 distinct CDR3 sequences, more than 70% of which appear only once. This clonotype was sampled from a human donor who had recovered from COVID-19. Specimen: CD4+ T cells from blood, cultured in vitro.

CDR3 nucleotide sequence: TGTGCCAGCAGCCGGCAAGGGACTCCCAATGAGCAGTTCTTC. It codes for CASSRQGTPNEQFF. J is TRBJ2-1 and V is TRBV21-1; the table calls TRBD2, which could not be checked here. TRBV21-1 is deemed a pseudogene. CDR3 size: 14 residues.